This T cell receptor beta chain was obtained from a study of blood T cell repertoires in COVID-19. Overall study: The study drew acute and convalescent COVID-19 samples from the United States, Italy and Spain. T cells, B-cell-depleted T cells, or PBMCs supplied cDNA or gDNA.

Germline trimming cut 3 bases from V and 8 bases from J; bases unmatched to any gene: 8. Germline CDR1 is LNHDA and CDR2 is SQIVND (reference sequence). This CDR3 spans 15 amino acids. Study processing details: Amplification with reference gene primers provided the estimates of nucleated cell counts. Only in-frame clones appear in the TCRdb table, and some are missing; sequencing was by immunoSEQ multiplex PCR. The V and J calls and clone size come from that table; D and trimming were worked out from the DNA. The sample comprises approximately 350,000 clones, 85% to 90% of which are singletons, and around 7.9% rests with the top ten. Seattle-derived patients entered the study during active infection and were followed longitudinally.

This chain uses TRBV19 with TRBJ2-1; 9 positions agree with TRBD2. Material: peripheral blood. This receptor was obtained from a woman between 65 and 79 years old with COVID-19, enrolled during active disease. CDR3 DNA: TGTGCCAGTAGTATCTGGGCGGGGGGGCAGGATGAGCAGTTCTTC. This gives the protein CASSIWAGGQDEQFF.